One sample yielded the 24 T cell receptor beta chains listed below, sequenced in a study of T cell responses to AZD1222 COVID-19 vaccine. Measured with immunoSEQ multiplex PCR; TCRdb has only the in-frame clones, and not every one. Of fewer than 85,000 clones in the sample, nearly 90% were seen once. The sample consisted of peripheral blood, taken 28 days after the second AZD1222 dose. Source of these receptors: an adult who received the AZD1222 COVID-19 vaccine.

The gene calls are TRBV7-7 and TRBJ1-1; no clear D gene. There are 13 residues in the CDR3. V was shortened by 5 bases and J by 5 bases, with 12 bases between the two germline ends. Germline V gene sequence: CDR1 SSHAT, CDR2 FNYEAQ (reference sequence). CDR3: CASSQIPGTEAFF. The CDR3 nucleotides are TGTGCCAGCAGCCAGATCCCCGGAACTGAAGCTTTCTTT.

Only one count was recorded for this clone. V usage is TRBV6-5 and J usage is TRBJ1-2; D uncertain. CDR3 length: 13 residues. Germline CDR1 reads MNHEY; CDR2 reads SVGAGI. Trimming cost V 8 bases and J 0 bases, with 10 bases left between them. DNA of the CDR3: TGTGCCAGCGGGGAATACGCTAACTATGGCTACACCTTC. As protein: CASGEYANYGYTF.

This clone was seen a few times. The chain couples TRBV5-5 to TRBJ1-1; weak D call: TRBD1 (5 bases). The germline gives CDR1 SGHKS, CDR2 YYEKEE (reference sequence). V was pared by 2 bases and J by 0 bases, with 11 bases between. The CDR3 is 15 residues long. The CDR3 coding sequence is TGTGCCAGCAGCTTATCGGGACGGATGAACACTGAAGCTTTCTTT. Amino acid sequence: CASSLSGRMNTEAFF.

The gene calls are TRBV6-5 and TRBJ1-2; 10 nucleotides line up with TRBD1. This CDR3 is built from 14 residues. Germline CDR1 is MNHEY and CDR2 is SVGAGI. Trimming at V came to 3 bases and at J to 7 bases, leaving 5 bases not matched to a gene. The CDR3 loop is CASSYGTGESGYTF. The CDR3 bases are TGTGCCAGCAGTTATGGGACAGGGGAGTCTGGCTACACCTTC.

This rearrangement joins TRBV7-9 to TRBJ2-5; D unresolved. Trimming took off 1 base at V and 0 bases at J, with 15 bases between the two ends. Per the germline V gene, CDR1 is SEHNR and CDR2 is FQNEAQ (reference sequence). This CDR3 comprises 17 residues. The CDR3 nucleotides are TGTGCCAGCAGCTTAGAAGGCCGGACCCTGTACCAAGAGACCCAGTACTTC. This gives the protein CASSLEGRTLYQETQYF.

The J gene is TRBJ2-5, the V gene TRBV5-6; 8 nucleotides agree with TRBD2. Germline V gene sequence: CDR1 SGHDT, CDR2 YYEEEE. The junction had 17 bases not matched to a gene; V was cut back by 4 bases and J by 3 bases. This CDR3 is built from 18 residues. CDR3 sequence reads: CASSSSLAWAGGKETQYF. As DNA, the CDR3 is TGTGCCAGCAGCAGTTCCCTCGCGTGGGCGGGGGGAAAAGAGACCCAGTACTTC.

The chain uses TRBV6-2 or TRBV6-3 and TRBJ1-1; D is unclear. From germline, CDR1 is MNHEY and CDR2 SVGEGT. The CDR3 spans 12 residues. Trimming stripped 4 bases from V and 6 bases from J, with 9 bases between. The DNA for the CDR3 is TGTGCCAGCAGTTCAGTGGTCTCTGAAGCTTTCTTT. Translated: CASSSVVSEAFF.

This clone was detected a few times. The chain links TRBV6-2 or TRBV6-3 to TRBJ2-5; the match to TRBD2 covers 8 bases. J was trimmed by 6 bases and V by 5 bases; bases with no gene match: 14. The CDR3 runs to 16 residues. Germline CDR1 reads MNHEY; CDR2 reads SVGEGT. The CDR3 sequence: CASSPLRQRGRQTQYF. Written as DNA, the CDR3 is TGTGCCAGCAGTCCCCTCCGGCAGCGGGGGAGGCAGACCCAGTACTTC.

This chain connects TRBV15 to TRBJ1-5, with TRBD1 matching 10 bases. The CDR3 has 13 amino acids. The V gene end was trimmed by 7 bases and the J gene end by 4 bases; junction bases not matched to a gene: 1. CDR1 is LNHNV, CDR2 YYDKDF, per germline (reference sequence). The chain's CDR3 is CATKGQGNQPQHF. For the CDR3, the DNA is TGTGCCACCAAGGGACAGGGGAATCAGCCCCAGCATTTT.

The V gene is TRBV18, the J gene TRBJ2-1; D ambiguous. Trimming removed 1 base from V and 1 base from J, with 5 bases in between. Germline values: CDR1 KGHSH, CDR2 LQKENI. This CDR3 contains 14 residues. As DNA, the CDR3 is TGTGCCAGCTCACCACAGGGTTCCTACAATGAGCAGTTCTTC. This gives the protein CASSPQGSYNEQFF.

The chain joins TRBV6-4 to TRBJ1-5, with D possibly being TRBD1 (5 bases). CDR3 length: 21 residues. Germline lookup yields CDR1 MRHNA and CDR2 SNTAGT. V lost 0 bases to trimming and J lost 0 bases, with 24 bases between them. The CDR3 sequence: CASSDSILRGPLLNSNQPQHF. DNA for the CDR3: TGTGCCAGCAGTGACTCGATTTTGAGGGGACCCCTGCTCAATAGCAATCAGCCCCAGCATTTT.

The chain uses TRBV19 and TRBJ2-1; TRBD1 matches at 8 bases. CDR3 length: 14 residues. Germline V CDR1 and CDR2: LNHDA, SQIVND (reference sequence). Germline trimming cut 8 bases from V and 6 bases from J; bases unmatched to any gene: 9. CDR3 bases: TGTGCCAGTCGCCACTTCGGGACAGGCAATGAGCAGTTCTTC. This sequence encodes CASRHFGTGNEQFF. The full variable domain, completed using reference TRBV19 and TRBJ2-1, is DGGITQSPKYLFRKEGQNVTLSCEQNLNHDAMYWYRQDPGQGLRLIYYSQIVNDFQKGDIAEGYSVSREKKESFPLTVTSAQKNPTAFYLCASRHFGTGNEQFFGPGTRLTVL.

This clone appeared once. This chain links TRBV28 with TRBJ2-1, with 10 bases fitting TRBD1. V shed 5 bases, J shed 9 bases, and the junction held 10 bases outside the gene matches. The CDR3 sequence is 15 residues long. Looked up from germline, CDR1 is MDHEN and CDR2 is SYDVKM. CDR3 protein: CASSPAPGTGAEQFF. The CDR3 nucleotides are TGTGCCAGCAGTCCTGCTCCTGGGACAGGGGCTGAGCAGTTCTTC.

A remark on this clone: At one of its ends the junction is not consistent with the germline gene, which may arise from a read error. This chain connects TRBV7-9 to TRBJ1-1; 9 bases are a match to TRBD1. Germline values: CDR1 SEHNR, CDR2 FQNEAQ (reference sequence). This CDR3 is 18 amino acids long. The CDR3 spells CASTLPLRDRESNTEAFF. CDR3 sequence (DNA): TGTGCCAGCACCTTACCACTCCGGGACAGGGAATCGAACACTGAAGCTTTCTTT.

V gene TRBV9 combines with J gene TRBJ1-2, with D perhaps matching TRBD1 (5 bases). The CDR3 extends over 13 amino acids. In germline, CDR1 is SGDLS, CDR2 YYNGEE. The germline V and J ends were trimmed by 4 bases and 2 bases, with 9 bases remaining between them. The CDR3 coding sequence is TGTGCCAGCAGCCCCACAGGAAACTATGGCTACACCTTC. Translating gives CASSPTGNYGYTF.

The chain has TRBV28 and TRBJ2-5; D is possibly TRBD1 or TRBD2 (5 bases each). The V and J ends lost 8 bases and 9 bases respectively, with 10 bases between them. The germline V gene has CDR1 MDHEN and CDR2 SYDVKM. The CDR3 extends over 10 amino acids. The CDR3 sequence: CASGGGAQYF. The CDR3 coding sequence is TGTGCCAGCGGGGGTGGGGCCCAGTACTTC. The variable domain in full, with the rest retrieved from reference TRBV28 and TRBJ2-5, is DVKVTQSSRYLVKRTGEKVFLECVQDMDHENMFWYRQDPGLGLRLIYFSYDVKMKEKGDIPEGYSVSREKKERFSLILESASTNQTSMYLCASGGGAQYFGPGTRLLVL.

The rearrangement links TRBV7-3 to TRBJ2-1; possibly TRBD2 for D (6 bases). Trimming took off 5 bases at V and 6 bases at J, with 11 bases between the two ends. Per the germline V gene, CDR1 is SGHTA and CDR2 is FQGTGA. The CDR3 sequence is 13 residues long. CDR3 region: CASSPGTSNEQFF. The CDR3 coding sequence is TGTGCCAGCAGCCCCGGGACTTCCAATGAGCAGTTCTTC.

The V and J genes are TRBV9 and TRBJ1-1; the D gene is possibly TRBD1 (6 bases). Looked up from germline, CDR1 is SGDLS and CDR2 is YYNGEE. CDR3 length: 14 residues. Trimming took off 3 bases at V and 1 base at J, with 10 bases between the two ends. The CDR3 bases are TGTGCCAGCAGCGCCGGGACAACGAACACTGAAGCTTTCTTT. The encoded protein is CASSAGTTNTEAFF.

The chain joins TRBV6-5 to TRBJ2-3, with a possible D match to TRBD1 (5 bases). Germline V gene sequence: CDR1 MNHEY, CDR2 SVGAGI. The V and J ends lost 7 bases and 1 base respectively, with 9 bases between them. CDR3 length: 13 residues. The CDR3 nucleotides are TGTGCCAGCACAGGGCGAGGCACAGATACGCAGTATTTT. It yields the protein CASTGRGTDTQYF.

The rearrangement joins TRBV4-2 to TRBJ1-2; 8 bases agree with TRBD1. J gave up 8 bases and V 3 bases, and 8 bases lay outside the gene matches. The CDR3 length is 14 residues. Germline V gene lookup returns CDR1 LGHNA and CDR2 YNFKEQ. The DNA for the CDR3 is TGTGCCAGCAGCCAGAGGACAGGGATGGAAGGCTACACCTTC. This codes for CASSQRTGMEGYTF.

This clone was detected once. The V call is TRBV4-1, the J call TRBJ1-1; D unclear. From germline, CDR1 is MGHRA and CDR2 YSYEKL. V was pared by 1 base and J by 8 bases, with 14 bases between. This CDR3 contains 14 residues. The CDR3 bases are TGCGCCAGCAGCCAAGTGCGGACTGATCTCGAAGCTTTCTTT. Translated, it gives CASSQVRTDLEAFF.

This chain links TRBV3-1 (or the pseudogene TRBV3-2) with TRBJ1-6, with 10 nucleotides matching TRBD1. The CDR3 loop spans 16 amino acids. Losses at the gene ends were 0 bases for V and 10 bases for J; bases not matched to a gene: 6. The germline gives CDR1 LGHDT, CDR2 YNNKEL (reference sequence). CDR3 nucleotide sequence: TGTGCCAGCAGCCAAGAGGGGACAGGGGCTCGATCACCCCTCCACTTT. Amino acid sequence: CASSQEGTGARSPLHF.

V and J are TRBV25-1 and TRBJ2-1, with D unclear. The CDR3 consists of 14 residues. Germline lookup yields CDR1 MGHDK and CDR2 SYGVNS. V was pared by 4 bases and J by 3 bases, with 10 bases between. CDR3 loop: CASSVATVYNEQFF. CDR3 DNA: TGTGCCAGCAGTGTGGCGACGGTCTACAATGAGCAGTTCTTC.

The chain combines TRBV6-5 with TRBJ1-2; 8 bases line up with TRBD1. The CDR3 is 14 amino acids. The ends lost 5 bases at V and 5 bases at J; junction bases unmatched: 7. Germline CDR1 reads MNHEY; CDR2 reads SVGAGI. CDR3 nucleotides: TGTGCCAGCAGTAATACAGGGGGTGGGTATGGCTACACCTTC. Translated: CASSNTGGGYGYTF.